These T cell receptor beta chains were read from a single sample in a study of T cell responses to AZD1222 COVID-19 vaccine. Profiled with immunoSEQ multiplex PCR; TCRdb holds only in-frame clones, not every one. There are 95,000 to 100,000 clones in the sample; approximately 86% occur only once, and 1.2% to 1.5% lies in the top ten. This material consisted of peripheral blood, taken on day 0 of AZD1222 vaccination. Receptors originate from an adult in good health. The CDR3 runs from the conserved cysteine through the conserved F or W. The D gene is left open where the match is weak. Clone sizes are given selectively: once, few, many, or a class where the clone is expanded.

clone size,V gene,J gene,D gene,CDR3 DNA,CDR3 protein
.,TRBV9,TRBJ1-2,.,TGTGCCAGCAGCGTAGCTAGCCAGGGAGGATTCTATGGCTACACCTTC,CASSVASQGGFYGYTF
.,TRBV27,TRBJ2-1,TRBD2,TGTGCCAGCAGTTTATCGCGGGAGGGGTTTCGAAATGAGCAGTTCTTC,CASSLSREGFRNEQFF
.,TRBV27,TRBJ1-1,TRBD1,TGTGCCAGCAGTTCCCGGGACAGGGCTGCGGAAGCTTTCTTT,CASSSRDRAAEAFF
.,TRBV7-2,TRBJ2-7,TRBD2,TGTGCCAGCAGCTTAGTCTCAGCTGCACTAGCGGGAGGAAGGTACGAGCAGTACTTC,CASSLVSAALAGGRYEQYF
.,TRBV29-1,TRBJ2-7,.,TGCAGCGTTGAAAACGGGGGAACCTACGAGCAGTACTTC,CSVENGGTYEQYF
.,TRBV9,TRBJ2-5,.,TGTGCCAGCAGCGTAGATCCCGGGAGCGAGGCGGAGACCCAGTACTTC,CASSVDPGSEAETQYF
.,TRBV6-5,TRBJ1-1,.,TGTGCCAGCACCCTTACCGGGGCGAACACTGAAGCTTTCTTT,CASTLTGANTEAFF
.,TRBV6-1,TRBJ2-2,TRBD1,TGTGCCAGCAGTGCGACGGGACAGGGTAACACCGGGGAGCTGTTTTTT,CASSATGQGNTGELFF
.,TRBV4-3,TRBJ1-2,.,TGCGCCAGCAGCCAAGTCCAGGGTTTTGGCTACACCTTC,CASSQVQGFGYTF
.,TRBV4-3,TRBJ2-4,.,TGCGCCAGCAGGATGATGGGGGATGACATTCAGTACTTC,CASRMMGDDIQYF
.,TRBV28,TRBJ2-6,TRBD1,TGTGCCAGCAGTGACAGGGGCGCTAGGACCGGGGCCAACGTCCTGACTTTC,CASSDRGARTGANVLTF
.,TRBV15,TRBJ2-3,TRBD2,TGTGCCACCAGCAGAGGGACTAGCGGGATTACAGATACGCAGTATTTT,CATSRGTSGITDTQYF
.,TRBV7-8,TRBJ2-3,TRBD1,TGTGCCAGCAGCGCCGGGACAGGGGTTTTTACAGATACGCAGTATTTT,CASSAGTGVFTDTQYF
.,TRBV18,TRBJ1-4,TRBD1,TGTGCCAGCTCACTCGACAGGGGTGGTGAAAAACTGTTTTTT,CASSLDRGGEKLFF
.,TRBV7-2,TRBJ1-2,.,TGTGCCAGCAGCTTAAATTCAGACAACTATGGCTACACCTTC,CASSLNSDNYGYTF
.,TRBV28,TRBJ1-1,TRBD1,TGTGCCAGCAGCCCATCGGGACAGCTGAACACTGAAGCTTTCTTT,CASSPSGQLNTEAFF
.,TRBV5-1,TRBJ1-1,TRBD1,TGCGCCAGCAGCTCGGAAGGGACAGGCCAAATGAACACTGAAGCTTTCTTT,CASSSEGTGQMNTEAFF
few,TRBV7-6,TRBJ2-6,TRBD2,TGTGCCAGCAGCTTAGATTCGCGGCTAGCGGGAGGTGGGTCTGGGGCCAACGTCCTGACTTTC,CASSLDSRLAGGGSGANVLTF
.,TRBV4-2,TRBJ2-7,TRBD1,TGTGCCAGCAGCCAAGTTTTGGTCAGGGGGTCCGTCGGATGGGAGCAGTACTTC,CASSQVLVRGSVGWEQYF
.,TRBV7-2,TRBJ1-1,.,TGTGCCAGCAGCTCCTCTCAGGGTAGCGAAGCTTTCTTT,CASSSSQGSEAFF
.,TRBV28,TRBJ1-2,TRBD1,TGTGCCAGCAGTATACAACTAGGACAGGTGTATGGCTACACCTTC,CASSIQLGQVYGYTF
.,TRBV4-1,TRBJ2-5,.,TGCGCCAGCAGCATGCGTGGATGGAGGCAAGAGACCCAGTACTTC,CASSMRGWRQETQYF
.,TRBV5-1,TRBJ1-2,TRBD1,TGCGCCAGCAGCTACGGACAGGAAAATGGCTACACCTTC,CASSYGQENGYTF
.,TRBV4-3,TRBJ2-1,TRBD2,TGCGCCAGCAGCCAAGGGGTGGAGACTAGCGGGACGATCTCCTACAATGAGCAGTTCTTC,CASSQGVETSGTISYNEQFF
.,TRBV5-4,TRBJ1-3,.,TGTGCCAGCAGCTTGGGAGGGCTTTTCAACTCTGGAAACACCATATATTTT,CASSLGGLFNSGNTIYF
.,TRBV5-1,TRBJ1-2,TRBD1,TGCGCCAGCAGCTTGGCCACAGGGGTGGATGGCTACACCTTC,CASSLATGVDGYTF
few,TRBV29-1,TRBJ1-3,TRBD1,TGCAGCGTTGAAGATGGGACAGTGTCTGGAAACACCATATATTTT,CSVEDGTVSGNTIYF
.,TRBV10-3,TRBJ2-7,TRBD2,TGTGCCATCAGTGATCGGGGGGTCTTGACTAGCGAAGGCGAGCAGTACTTC,CAISDRGVLTSEGEQYF
.,TRBV21-1,TRBJ1-4,.,TGTGCCAGCAGCAAAGCAGTTGGAGTGAACCATGAAAAACTGTTTTTT,CASSKAVGVNHEKLFF
.,TRBV11-2,TRBJ1-1,.,TGTGCCAGCAGCTTAAAGACAGACACTGAAGCTTTCTTT,CASSLKTDTEAFF
.,TRBV7-2,TRBJ1-6,TRBD1,TGTGCCAGCAGCTTAGCTCAGGGGGGTTCACCCCTCCACTTT,CASSLAQGGSPLHF
.,TRBV27,TRBJ1-6,.,TGTGCCAGCAGACAAGGGGGATCACCCCTCCACTTT,CASRQGGSPLHF
.,TRBV7-9,TRBJ2-3,TRBD1,TGTGCCAGCAGCTCCTCGGACAGGGGGCTTGCAGATACGCAGTATTTT,CASSSSDRGLADTQYF
once,TRBV30,TRBJ2-4,.,TGTGCCTGGAAAAACCCATATGGGGCGCCGAAAGGGGACATTCAGTACTTC,CAWKNPYGAPKGDIQYF
.,TRBV6-1,TRBJ2-1,.,TGTGCCAGCAGTGAACAGCGTGGCAATGAGCAGTTCTTC,CASSEQRGNEQFF
.,TRBV7-8,TRBJ2-1,.,TGTGCCAGCAGCCTTTCCAACAGGAATGAGCAGTTCTTC,CASSLSNRNEQFF
.,TRBV18,TRBJ1-1,.,TGTGCCAGCTCACCACGAGGGACACAGAACACTGAAGCTTTCTTT,CASSPRGTQNTEAFF
.,TRBV6-5,TRBJ2-1,.,TGTGCCACATCGAGGGGTGGCGAGCAGTTCTTC,CATSRGGEQFF
once,TRBV5-1,TRBJ1-2,.,TGCGCCAGCAGCTCCGACAGCCTCCCTAACTATGGCTACACCTTC,CASSSDSLPNYGYTF